A selection of T cell receptor beta chains follows, all from one sample in a study of blood T cell repertoires in COVID-19. TCRdb's copy holds only in-frame clones and misses some; the assay was immunoSEQ multiplex PCR. The data hold a few hundred thousand clones, with under 90% observed a single time. Sequenced: PBMCs or T cells enriched from blood (not recorded which). The receptors were gathered from a woman aged 18-29 years who had recovered from COVID-19. The CDR3 runs from the conserved cysteine through the conserved F or W. The order of the fields is D gene, clone size, J gene, V gene, CDR3 DNA, CDR3 protein. D genes are given only for firm matches. Size tells how often a clone was seen (once, few, many) or the class of an expanded clone, and some rows leave it out.

D: TRBD1
size: -
J: TRBJ1-2
V: TRBV3-1/TRBV3-2
DNA: TGTGCCAGCAGTCGGGAGGGGGCGAACTATGGCTACACCTTC
CDR3: CASSREGANYGYTF

D: TRBD1
size: -
J: TRBJ1-2
V: TRBV5-1
DNA: TGCGCCAGCAGCGCAGACAGGGATCCAATCTACTATGGCTACACCTTC
CDR3: CASSADRDPIYYGYTF

D: -
size: -
J: TRBJ1-5
V: TRBV30
DNA: TGTGCCTGGAGTGTCGCCAGATCCCATCAGCCCCAGCATTTT
CDR3: CAWSVARSHQPQHF

D: TRBD2
size: few
J: TRBJ2-1
V: TRBV19
DNA: TGTGCCAGTAACCGGGGGGGCAACAATGAGCAGTTCTTC
CDR3: CASNRGGNNEQFF

D: -
size: once
J: TRBJ1-1
V: TRBV12-5
DNA: TGTGCTAGTCGGGGGTCGAGCACTGAAGCTTTCTTT
CDR3: CASRGSSTEAFF

D: -
size: once
J: TRBJ1-6
V: TRBV6-1
DNA: TGTGCCAGCAGTGAAAGCGGGGGCGGCTCACCCCTCCACTTT
CDR3: CASSESGGGSPLHF

D: -
size: -
J: TRBJ1-6
V: TRBV6-5
DNA: TGTGCCAGCAGTTTGTCAGACAGCTCCTATAATTCACCCCTCCACTTT
CDR3: CASSLSDSSYNSPLHF

D: TRBD2
size: once
J: TRBJ2-1
V: TRBV7-9
DNA: TGTGCCAGCAGCTTCCCTGGAGCGGGAGCCTACAATGAGCAGTTCTTC
CDR3: CASSFPGAGAYNEQFF

D: TRBD1
size: -
J: TRBJ1-1
V: TRBV19
DNA: TGTGCCAGTAGCTACAGGGGGAACACTGAAGCTTTCTTT
CDR3: CASSYRGNTEAFF

D: -
size: -
J: TRBJ1-1
V: TRBV6-5
DNA: TGTGCCAGCACCCCGGAAAGCGATGGGTTCGAAGCTTTCTTT
CDR3: CASTPESDGFEAFF

D: TRBD1
size: -
J: TRBJ1-2
V: TRBV7-9
DNA: TGTGCCAGCAGCTTAGCGGGCCGGGACAGGGGGCGAGAAGGCTACACCTTC
CDR3: CASSLAGRDRGREGYTF

D: -
size: -
J: TRBJ1-1
V: TRBV16
DNA: TGTGCCAGCAGCCAATCCAGGGGAAGGCCTGAAGCTTTCTTT
CDR3: CASSQSRGRPEAFF

D: -
size: -
J: TRBJ1-6
V: TRBV5-1
DNA: TGCGCCAGCGCTACAGGGAATAATTCACCCCTCCACTTT
CDR3: CASATGNNSPLHF

D: -
size: -
J: TRBJ2-1
V: TRBV19
DNA: TGTGCCAGTCTCCCTGGGGGGAGCTCCTACAATGAGCAGTTCTTC
CDR3: CASLPGGSSYNEQFF

D: -
size: -
J: TRBJ1-1
V: TRBV30
DNA: TGTGCCTGGAGTGAGGCTGGGGGCGGCACTGAAGCTTTCTTT
CDR3: CAWSEAGGGTEAFF

D: -
size: -
J: TRBJ2-5
V: TRBV3-1/TRBV3-2
DNA: TGTGCCAGCAGCCAAGGGGTACAGGGAGATAGTAGCCAAGAGACCCAGTACTTC
CDR3: CASSQGVQGDSSQETQYF

D: TRBD2
size: -
J: TRBJ2-1
V: TRBV29-1
DNA: TGCAGCGGACACTATGGGACTAGCGGAAATGAGCAGTTCTTC
CDR3: CSGHYGTSGNEQFF

D: -
size: -
J: TRBJ1-6
V: TRBV7-8
DNA: TGTGCCAGCAGCTTAGTCCCCGCCGGTAATAATTCACCCCTCCACTTT
CDR3: CASSLVPAGNNSPLHF

D: -
size: -
J: TRBJ1-6
V: TRBV21-1
DNA: TGTGCCAGCAGCAAGTCAGGGGATTCACCCCTCCACTTT
CDR3: CASSKSGDSPLHF

D: -
size: few
J: TRBJ1-6
V: TRBV7-9
DNA: TGTGCCAGCAGTACGGGGTTCTATAATTCACCCCTCCACTTT
CDR3: CASSTGFYNSPLHF

D: -
size: -
J: TRBJ1-5
V: TRBV5-6
DNA: TGTGCCAGCAGCAACATAAGGACACTGGGCAATCAGCCCCAGCATTTT
CDR3: CASSNIRTLGNQPQHF

D: TRBD1
size: -
J: TRBJ1-1
V: TRBV28
DNA: TGTGCCAGCAGTTACAACTTTCTAGCGGACAGGGGAAACACTGAAGCTTTCTTT
CDR3: CASSYNFLADRGNTEAFF

D: -
size: -
J: TRBJ2-6
V: TRBV5-4
DNA: TGTGCCAGCAGCTTGGGAGTTTTGGGGGGTGGGGCCAACGTCCTGACTTTC
CDR3: CASSLGVLGGGANVLTF

D: -
size: -
J: TRBJ1-3
V: TRBV30
DNA: TGTGCCTGGGGGAACGCCAGGACAGATGGAAACACCATATATTTT
CDR3: CAWGNARTDGNTIYF

D: -
size: -
J: TRBJ1-1
V: TRBV14
DNA: TGTGCCAGCAGCTCCGAGGTGTACACTGAAGCTTTCTTT
CDR3: CASSSEVYTEAFF

D: -
size: once
J: TRBJ2-7
V: TRBV11-1
DNA: TGTGCCAGCAGCCCCGACCCCGGGGTCTACGAGCAGTACTTC
CDR3: CASSPDPGVYEQYF

D: TRBD1
size: -
J: TRBJ1-1
V: TRBV3-1/TRBV3-2
DNA: TGTGCCAGCAGCCAAAACCTAGGACAGGACACTGAAGCTTTCTTT
CDR3: CASSQNLGQDTEAFF

D: TRBD1
size: -
J: TRBJ2-1
V: TRBV9
DNA: TGTGCCAGCGGAGGGGACAGGGGCTACAATGAGCAGTTCTTC
CDR3: CASGGDRGYNEQFF

D: TRBD1
size: -
J: TRBJ2-1
V: TRBV4-1
DNA: TGCGCCACCCAAAGGGAGACAGGGGGGGAGCAGTTCTTC
CDR3: CATQRETGGEQFF

D: -
size: -
J: TRBJ1-1
V: TRBV2
DNA: TGTGCCACCCTCCTGGCGGGCTCGATGAACACTGAAGCTTTCTTT
CDR3: CATLLAGSMNTEAFF

D: TRBD1
size: -
J: TRBJ1-2
V: TRBV5-1
DNA: TGCGCCAGCAGCTTCGACAGGGGAGGGACTGGCTACACCTTC
CDR3: CASSFDRGGTGYTF

D: TRBD1
size: -
J: TRBJ2-1
V: TRBV9
DNA: TGTGCCAGCAGCGCCCGGACAGGGTTTTACAATGAGCAGTTCTTC
CDR3: CASSARTGFYNEQFF

D: TRBD1
size: -
J: TRBJ1-4
V: TRBV18
DNA: TGTGCCAGCTCACAGGACAGGAATGAAAAACTGTTTTTT
CDR3: CASSQDRNEKLFF

D: TRBD1
size: once
J: TRBJ1-4
V: TRBV10-1
DNA: TGCGCCAGCAGTGAGAGCCAGGGGGGAGATGAAAAACTGTTTTTT
CDR3: CASSESQGGDEKLFF

D: TRBD1
size: few
J: TRBJ1-5
V: TRBV28
DNA: TGTGCCAGCAGTTCCTCGGACAGGGTAGTAAGTTGGCCCCAGCATTTT
CDR3: CASSSSDRVVSWPQHF

D: -
size: -
J: TRBJ2-7
V: TRBV15
DNA: TGTGCCACCAGCAGAGATACGGTCAGGGGCTACGAGCAGTACTTC
CDR3: CATSRDTVRGYEQYF

D: TRBD1
size: -
J: TRBJ1-6
V: TRBV18
DNA: TGTGCCAGCTCACCCTTCCGGACAGGTAGCATGTGGCAGTCACCCCTCCACTTT
CDR3: CASSPFRTGSMWQSPLHF

D: TRBD1
size: once
J: TRBJ1-4
V: TRBV3-1/TRBV3-2
DNA: TGTGCCAGCAGCCAGCTGGGACAGCCAAATGAAAAACTGTTTTTT
CDR3: CASSQLGQPNEKLFF

D: TRBD1
size: few
J: TRBJ2-7
V: TRBV10-1
DNA: TGCGCCAGCAGTGGACAGGGATCCTACGAGCAGTACTTC
CDR3: CASSGQGSYEQYF

D: -
size: -
J: TRBJ1-4
V: TRBV5-4
DNA: TGTGCCAGCAGACGGGGTATCGATGAAAAACTGTTTTTT
CDR3: CASRRGIDEKLFF

D: -
size: -
J: TRBJ2-7
V: TRBV6-5
DNA: TGTGCCAGCGGGCCCCAGGGTTACGAGCAGTACTTC
CDR3: CASGPQGYEQYF

D: TRBD1
size: once
J: TRBJ2-3
V: TRBV3-1/TRBV3-2
DNA: TGTGCCAGCAGCCAAAAATCGGTAGGGACAGAGTACACAGATACGCAGTATTTT
CDR3: CASSQKSVGTEYTDTQYF

D: -
size: -
J: TRBJ1-1
V: TRBV28
DNA: TGTGCCAGCAGTTCAGGGTCCGGCAACACTGAAGCTTTCTTT
CDR3: CASSSGSGNTEAFF

D: -
size: few
J: TRBJ1-2
V: TRBV27
DNA: TGTGCCAGCAGTTTAGCAGGAATCGGCTATGGCTACACCTTC
CDR3: CASSLAGIGYGYTF

D: -
size: -
J: TRBJ2-2
V: TRBV3-1/TRBV3-2
DNA: TGTGCCAGCAGCCCCGCCTCTATTCCTTCCGGGGAGCTGTTTTTT
CDR3: CASSPASIPSGELFF

D: -
size: -
J: TRBJ2-1
V: TRBV2
DNA: TGTGCCAGCAGTGAGTCTAGCGCAGACAATGAGCAGTTCTTC
CDR3: CASSESSADNEQFF

D: -
size: -
J: TRBJ2-7
V: TRBV7-9
DNA: TGTGCCAGCACCACGACAGCCTCCTACGAGCAGTACTTC
CDR3: CASTTTASYEQYF

D: TRBD2
size: -
J: TRBJ2-7
V: TRBV24-1
DNA: TGTGCCACCAGTGATACAGGCCACGGGACTAGCGAGCAGTACTTC
CDR3: CATSDTGHGTSEQYF

D: -
size: -
J: TRBJ1-5
V: TRBV19
DNA: TGTGCCAGCCACCCGGGGGGTGGAAGCAATCAGCCCCAGCATTTT
CDR3: CASHPGGGSNQPQHF

D: TRBD1
size: -
J: TRBJ1-4
V: TRBV18
DNA: TGTGCCAGCTCACCAATCACAGGGGTGGATGAAAAACTGTTTTTT
CDR3: CASSPITGVDEKLFF

D: TRBD1
size: once
J: TRBJ1-2
V: TRBV29-1
DNA: TGCAGCTCCTGGACAGGGGATGCAGTAGGCTATGGCTACACCTTC
CDR3: CSSWTGDAVGYGYTF

D: -
size: -
J: TRBJ1-1
V: TRBV14
DNA: TGTGCCAGCAGTACGGGGAGGGGAAGCACTGAAGCTTTCTTT
CDR3: CASSTGRGSTEAFF

D: TRBD1
size: -
J: TRBJ2-7
V: TRBV10-1
DNA: TGCGCCAGCAGTGAGTCTCGACAGGGCTACGAGCAGTACTTC
CDR3: CASSESRQGYEQYF

D: -
size: -
J: TRBJ2-2
V: TRBV28
DNA: TGTGCCAGCAGTTCCCCGGGGTCCGGGGAGCTGTTTTTT
CDR3: CASSSPGSGELFF

D: TRBD1
size: -
J: TRBJ1-5
V: TRBV28
DNA: TGTGCCAGCCGACCCCCGGGGGGGACAGGGCAGCTAGGGCCCCAGCATTTT
CDR3: CASRPPGGTGQLGPQHF

D: -
size: -
J: TRBJ2-7
V: TRBV12-3/TRBV12-4
DNA: TGTGCCAGCAGTTTTGGAGGGCTCTACGAGCAGTACTTC
CDR3: CASSFGGLYEQYF